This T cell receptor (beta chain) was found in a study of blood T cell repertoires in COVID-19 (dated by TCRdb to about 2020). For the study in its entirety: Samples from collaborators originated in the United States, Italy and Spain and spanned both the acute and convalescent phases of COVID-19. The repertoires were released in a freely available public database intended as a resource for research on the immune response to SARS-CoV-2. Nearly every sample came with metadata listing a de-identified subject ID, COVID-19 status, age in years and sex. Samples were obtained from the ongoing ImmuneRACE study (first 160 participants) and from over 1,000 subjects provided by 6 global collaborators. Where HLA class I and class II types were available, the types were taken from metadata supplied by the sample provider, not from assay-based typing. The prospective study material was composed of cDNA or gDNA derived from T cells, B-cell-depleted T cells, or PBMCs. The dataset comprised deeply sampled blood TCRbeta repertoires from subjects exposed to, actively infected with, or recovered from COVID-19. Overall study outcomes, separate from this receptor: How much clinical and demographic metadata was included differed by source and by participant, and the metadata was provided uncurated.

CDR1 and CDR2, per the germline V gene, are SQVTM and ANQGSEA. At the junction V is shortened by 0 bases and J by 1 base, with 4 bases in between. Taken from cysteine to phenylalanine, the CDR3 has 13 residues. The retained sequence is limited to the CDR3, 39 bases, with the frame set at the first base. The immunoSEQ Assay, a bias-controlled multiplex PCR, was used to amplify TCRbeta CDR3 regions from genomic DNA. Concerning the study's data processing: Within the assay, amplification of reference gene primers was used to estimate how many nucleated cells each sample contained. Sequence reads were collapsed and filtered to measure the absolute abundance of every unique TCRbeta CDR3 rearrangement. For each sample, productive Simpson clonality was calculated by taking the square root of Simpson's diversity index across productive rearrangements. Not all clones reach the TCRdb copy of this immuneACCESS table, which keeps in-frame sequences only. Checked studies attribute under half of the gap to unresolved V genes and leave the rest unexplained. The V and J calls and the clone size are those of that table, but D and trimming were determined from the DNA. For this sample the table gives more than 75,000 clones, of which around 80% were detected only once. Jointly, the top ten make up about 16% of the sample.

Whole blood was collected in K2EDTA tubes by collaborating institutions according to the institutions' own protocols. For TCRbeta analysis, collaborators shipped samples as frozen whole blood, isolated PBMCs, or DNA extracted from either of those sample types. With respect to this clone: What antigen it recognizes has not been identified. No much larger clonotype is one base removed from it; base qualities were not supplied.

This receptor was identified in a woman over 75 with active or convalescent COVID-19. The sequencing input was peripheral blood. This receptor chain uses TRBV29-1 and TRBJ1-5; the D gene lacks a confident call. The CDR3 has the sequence CSVEDGSNQPQHF. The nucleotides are TGCAGCGTTGAAGATGGCAGCAATCAGCCCCAGCATTTT.